This entry lists 11 T cell receptor beta chains sequenced from one sample in a study of CD8+CD57+ T cells in acquired aplastic anemia. Profiling that covered TCR beta VDJ and CDR3 relied on genomic DNA as its template. A single record per CDR3 protein comes from TCRdb applying MiXCR to the reads. The sample lists about 210,000 distinct CDR3 sequences, approximately 35% occurring once. The sample was sorted CD4+, CD8+, or CD8+CD57+ T cells (not recorded which) from PBMCs. These receptors were obtained from a human donor in good health, serving as a control.

V gene TRBV12-5 combines with J gene TRBJ2-5; the D gene is possibly TRBD1 (5 bases). Germline loops: CDR1 LGHNT, CDR2 FRNRAP. V was shortened by 4 bases and J by 4 bases, with 10 bases between the two germline ends. The CDR3 consists of 13 residues. The CDR3 spells CASGWSGAETQYF. CDR3 DNA sequence: TGTGCTAGTGGTTGGAGTGGGGCAGAGACCCAGTACTTC.

Many counts were recorded for this clonotype. The chain combines TRBV27 with TRBJ1-2; D is uncertain. The CDR3 sequence is 14 residues long. The V and J ends lost 6 bases and 5 bases respectively, with 16 bases between them. From germline, CDR1 is MNHEY and CDR2 SMNVEV (reference sequence). As DNA, the CDR3 is TGTGCCAGCAGGACCAACGACGGACTATATGGCTACACCTTC. It is translated as CASRTNDGLYGYTF.

Remarks on this clonotype: A single base separates this from a much larger clone, so it may be a read error. The chain joins TRBV5-5 to TRBJ2-3, with D perhaps matching TRBD2 (6 bases). The CDR3 spans 13 residues. The V gene lost 4 bases and the J gene lost 5 bases, with 11 bases spanning the gap. CDR1 and CDR2 (germline): SGHKS, YYEKEE (reference sequence). DNA for the CDR3: TGTGCCAGCAGCATAGTGGGGGGAGATACGCAGTATTTT. Translating gives CASSIVGGDTQYF.

With respect to this clonotype: The junction departs from germline at one end; a sequencing error may be responsible. J is TRBJ1-4 and V is TRBV7-9; D remains ambiguous. This CDR3 has 10 residues. Germline loops: CDR1 SEHNR, CDR2 FQNEAQ (reference sequence). In DNA, the CDR3 is TGCGCCAGCGGTCCTGGAAAACTGTTTTTT. Translated: CASGPGKLFF.

The V call is TRBV24-1, the J call TRBJ1-6, with D hard to call. V lost 9 bases and J lost 16, with 9 bases in between. The CDR3 totals 9 residues. Germline V CDR1 and CDR2: KGHDR, SFDVKD. The CDR3 reads CATPLSLHF. Written as DNA, the CDR3 is TGTGCCACCCCCTTGTCTCTCCACTTT.

V usage is TRBV24-1 and J usage is TRBJ1-2; 10 bases are shared with TRBD1. The V gene's germline CDR1 is KGHDR and CDR2 SFDVKD. V lost 5 bases and J lost 6; bases outside the gene matches: 14. This CDR3 region has 17 residues. The CDR3 sequence is CATSAGGTGETMDGYTF. The DNA for the CDR3 is TGTGCCACCAGTGCCGGAGGGACAGGGGAAACAATGGATGGCTACACCTTC.

The genes are TRBV6-1 and TRBJ2-2; the D is unclear. Germline lookup yields CDR1 MNHNS and CDR2 SASEGT. The CDR3 covers 13 residues. The V and J ends lost 4 bases and 2 bases respectively, with 5 bases between them. The CDR3 loop is CASSVDNTGELFF. CDR3 nucleotide sequence: TGTGCCAGCAGTGTTGACAACACCGGGGAGCTGTTTTTT.

The V gene is TRBV6-1, the J gene TRBJ1-5; D uncertain. The CDR3 totals 13 residues. V was shortened by 4 bases and J by 3 bases, with 7 bases between the two germline ends. The germline CDR1 and CDR2 sequences are MNHNS and SASEGT. The CDR3 reads CASSGKYNQPQHF. CDR3 nucleotides: TGTGCCAGCAGTGGGAAATACAATCAGCCCCAGCATTTT.

This clonotype occurred many times. J is TRBJ2-3 and V is TRBV5-5; TRBD2 matches 7 bases. The CDR3 is 15 amino acids. Germline trimming cut 4 bases from V and 0 bases from J; bases unmatched to any gene: 5. The germline V gene has CDR1 SGHKS and CDR2 YYEKEE (reference sequence). The CDR3 region is CASSTLAGSTDTQYF. CDR3 nucleotides: TGTGCCAGCAGCACGTTAGCGGGTAGCACAGATACGCAGTATTTT.

This clonotype appeared many times. J is TRBJ2-7 and V is TRBV2; D call uncertain. The V gene's germline CDR1 is SNHLY and CDR2 FYNNEI. This CDR3 spans 14 amino acids. The germline V and J ends were trimmed by 6 bases and 1 base, with 13 bases remaining between them. CDR3 DNA: TGTGCCAGCAGCCACCCCCTAGTATCCTACGAGCAGTACTTC. Translating gives CASSHPLVSYEQYF.

The V call is TRBV11-2, the J call TRBJ1-1; D is ambiguous. CDR1 and CDR2 (germline): SGHAT, FQNNGV. This CDR3 comprises 16 residues. V was pared by 0 bases and J by 2 bases, with 13 bases between. The CDR3 sequence: CASSLEISRANTEAFF. The CDR3 region has the DNA TGTGCCAGCAGCTTAGAGATCTCTAGGGCTAACACTGAAGCTTTCTTT.